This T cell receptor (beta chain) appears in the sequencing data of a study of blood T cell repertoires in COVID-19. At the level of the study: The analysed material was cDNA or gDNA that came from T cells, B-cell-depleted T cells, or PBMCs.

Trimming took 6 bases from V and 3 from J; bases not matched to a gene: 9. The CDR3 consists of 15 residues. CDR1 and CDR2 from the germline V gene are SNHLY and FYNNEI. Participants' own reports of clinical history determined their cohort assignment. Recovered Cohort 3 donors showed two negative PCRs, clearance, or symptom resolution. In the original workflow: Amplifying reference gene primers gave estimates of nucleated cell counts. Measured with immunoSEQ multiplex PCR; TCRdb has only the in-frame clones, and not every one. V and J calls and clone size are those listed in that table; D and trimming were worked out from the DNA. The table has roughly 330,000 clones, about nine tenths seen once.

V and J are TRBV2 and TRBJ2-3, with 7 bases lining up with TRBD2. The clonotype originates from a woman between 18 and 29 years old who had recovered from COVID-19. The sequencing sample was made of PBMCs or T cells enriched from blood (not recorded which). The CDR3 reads CASSSQGGRTDTQYF. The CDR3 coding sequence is TGTGCCAGCAGCTCTCAGGGAGGGAGAACAGATACGCAGTATTTT.